This is a list of T cell receptor beta chains from one sample in a study of T cells in narcolepsy. The table came from immunoSEQ multiplex PCR; TCRdb's copy has only in-frame clones and leaves some out. The sample shows tens of thousands of clones, approximately 80% of them seen only once. The sequenced sample consisted of CD45RA- memory CD4+ T cells from PBMCs. The source of these receptors is a human donor with narcolepsy. CDR3s include the opening cysteine and the closing phenylalanine or tryptophan. A D gene is named only where the DNA matches it firmly. Size is stated for part of the rows, as once, few or many counts, or as a class when the clone is expanded.

abundance	v_gene	d_gene	j_gene	CDR3aa	CDR3nt
-	TRBV5-1	TRBD2	TRBJ2-5	CASSLGPAGGLQETQYF	TGCGCCAGCAGCTTGGGGCCAGCGGGGGGCCTCCAAGAGACCCAGTACTTC
-	TRBV6-5	-	TRBJ1-5	CASSPEGFGQPQHF	TGTGCCAGCAGTCCCGAGGGGTTTGGACAGCCCCAGCATTTT
-	TRBV5-4	-	TRBJ2-1	CASSNRTVSRSSYNEQFF	TGTGCCAGCAGCAACCGGACAGTAAGCCGGAGCTCCTACAATGAGCAGTTCTTC
-	TRBV5-8	TRBD1	TRBJ2-7	CASSHGTGGSYEQYF	TGTGCCAGCAGCCACGGGACAGGGGGTTCCTACGAGCAGTACTTC
-	TRBV2	TRBD1	TRBJ1-4	CASLPSGQLNEKLFF	TGTGCCAGCCTCCCCTCGGGACAGCTTAATGAAAAACTGTTTTTT
-	TRBV19	-	TRBJ2-1	CASPKGISYNEQFF	TGTGCCAGTCCCAAAGGGATCTCCTACAATGAGCAGTTCTTC
few	TRBV6-1	TRBD1	TRBJ1-2	CASSESTGGSYGYTF	TGTGCCAGCAGTGAATCAACAGGGGGGTCCTATGGCTACACCTTC
-	TRBV9	-	TRBJ1-2	CASGRGRENGYTF	TGTGCCAGCGGTAGGGGACGTGAGAATGGCTACACCTTC
-	TRBV11-1	-	TRBJ1-6	CASSRQIMSSYNSPLHF	TGTGCCAGCAGCCGACAGATAATGAGCTCCTATAATTCACCCCTCCACTTT
-	TRBV7-6	-	TRBJ2-5	CASSKSRETQYF	TGTGCCAGCAGCAAAAGTCGGGAGACCCAGTACTTC
-	TRBV7-9	TRBD1	TRBJ1-5	CASSLAGQAGQPQHF	TGTGCCAGCAGCTTAGCGGGACAGGCCGGTCAGCCCCAGCATTTT
-	TRBV2	TRBD1	TRBJ2-1	CASRTGTGGNNEQFF	TGTGCCAGCAGGACCGGGACAGGGGGGAACAATGAGCAGTTCTTC
-	TRBV30	-	TRBJ1-5	CAWSNRLWEPQHF	TGTGCCTGGAGTAACAGGCTGTGGGAGCCCCAGCATTTT
once	TRBV6-1	-	TRBJ2-5	CASSEGTGWDF	TGTGCCAGCAGTGAAGGAACAGGTTGGGACTTC
once	TRBV27	-	TRBJ1-4	CASSPRRDLNEKLFF	TGTGCCAGCAGTCCCCGGCGGGACCTGAATGAAAAACTGTTTTTT
-	TRBV6-1	-	TRBJ2-3	CASINPGGADTQYF	TGTGCCAGCATCAACCCAGGGGGGGCAGATACGCAGTATTTT
-	TRBV6-4	-	TRBJ2-2	CASSRGGTGELFF	TGTGCCAGCAGCCGAGGGGGGACCGGGGAGCTGTTTTTT
-	TRBV18	TRBD1	TRBJ2-4	CASSPPGGPKGNIQYF	TGTGCCAGCTCACCACCAGGGGGCCCCAAGGGGAACATTCAGTACTTC
-	TRBV5-6	TRBD1	TRBJ1-6	CASSPGQRNSPLHF	TGTGCCAGCAGCCCGGGACAGAGAAATTCACCCCTCCACTTT
-	TRBV29-1	TRBD1	TRBJ1-2	CSVADRANYGYTF	TGCAGCGTCGCGGACAGGGCCAACTATGGCTACACCTTC
-	TRBV6-5	TRBD1	TRBJ2-7	CASSGTGGYEQYF	TGTGCCAGCAGCGGGACAGGGGGCTACGAGCAGTACTTC
-	TRBV27	TRBD1	TRBJ1-5	CASRPGQGANQPQHF	TGTGCCAGCAGGCCGGGACAGGGGGCCAATCAGCCCCAGCATTTT
once	TRBV2	-	TRBJ1-1	CASSVGWGNRNTEAFF	TGTGCCAGCAGTGTAGGGTGGGGAAACAGGAACACTGAAGCTTTCTTT
-	TRBV2	TRBD2	TRBJ2-1	CASSLGLLAGYNEQFF	TGTGCCAGCAGTTTAGGGCTGCTAGCGGGCTACAATGAGCAGTTCTTC
-	TRBV5-4	-	TRBJ1-4	CASSPGGARGEKLFF	TGTGCCAGCAGCCCGGGTGGGGCCCGGGGGGAAAAACTGTTTTTT
once	TRBV7-2	TRBD1	TRBJ2-7	CASSLAGTGLDEQYF	TGTGCCAGCAGCTTAGCGGGGACAGGGTTGGACGAGCAGTACTTC
-	TRBV25-1	-	TRBJ2-3	CASSVGAGTDTQYF	TGTGCCAGCAGTGTAGGAGCGGGCACAGATACGCAGTATTTT
-	TRBV9	-	TRBJ1-5	CASSVDSFSNQPQHF	TGTGCCAGCAGCGTCGACAGCTTTAGCAATCAGCCCCAGCATTTT
-	TRBV5-1	TRBD1	TRBJ1-1	CASSPGQGKGATEAFF	TGCGCCAGCAGCCCCGGACAGGGGAAGGGGGCCACTGAAGCTTTCTTT
-	TRBV25-1	TRBD2	TRBJ2-1	CASSVPGGYNEQFF	TGTGCCAGCAGTGTACCGGGGGGATACAATGAGCAGTTCTTC
few	TRBV6-6	-	TRBJ1-4	CASREIGAGEKLFF	TGTGCCAGCAGGGAGATAGGGGCCGGGGAAAAACTGTTTTTT
-	TRBV25-1	-	TRBJ1-1	CASSPQGGLNTEAFF	TGTGCCAGCAGTCCGCAAGGGGGGCTGAACACTGAAGCTTTCTTT
-	TRBV28	-	TRBJ1-4	CASSTQGGANEKLFF	TGTGCCAGCAGTACTCAAGGGGGGGCTAATGAAAAACTGTTTTTT
-	TRBV19	TRBD1	TRBJ1-5	CASSARTGGFDQPQHF	TGTGCCAGTAGTGCCCGGACAGGGGGTTTCGATCAGCCCCAGCATTTT
-	TRBV2	-	TRBJ2-5	CASSDDRETQYF	TGTGCCAGCAGTGACGATCGGGAGACCCAGTACTTC
-	TRBV7-8	TRBD2	TRBJ2-1	CASSRSGGAKNEQFF	TGTGCCAGCAGCCGTAGCGGGGGGGCCAAGAATGAGCAGTTCTTC
-	TRBV6-7	-	TRBJ1-2	CASSYPAGGRGYGYTF	TGTGCCAGCAGCTACCCCGCCGGGGGCAGGGGCTATGGCTACACCTTC
-	TRBV2	-	TRBJ2-4	CASQGEGALGDIQYF	TGTGCCAGCCAGGGGGAGGGGGCCCTCGGGGACATTCAGTACTTC
once	TRBV13	-	TRBJ2-2	CASRKQGAGELFF	TGTGCCAGCAGAAAGCAGGGTGCCGGGGAGCTGTTTTTT
few	TRBV5-4	TRBD2	TRBJ2-2	CASSRAASSGGLNTGELFF	TGTGCCAGCAGCCGGGCAGCGTCTAGCGGGGGACTTAACACCGGGGAGCTGTTTTTT
once	TRBV6-5	-	TRBJ1-2	CASSPGTGGYTF	TGTGCCAGCAGCCCCGGGACCGGTGGCTACACCTTC
-	TRBV6-6	-	TRBJ2-5	CASRQGGRLETQYF	TGTGCCAGCAGACAAGGGGGGCGTTTGGAGACCCAGTACTTC
-	TRBV30	-	TRBJ1-5	CAWGGQSGGQPQHF	TGTGCCTGGGGAGGTCAGTCGGGAGGCCAGCCCCAGCATTTT
-	TRBV7-2	-	TRBJ1-2	CASSLVGLSPLANYGYTF	TGTGCCAGCAGCTTAGTTGGGTTGAGTCCGCTTGCTAACTATGGCTACACCTTC
-	TRBV7-6	-	TRBJ1-1	CASSLELNTEAFF	TGTGCCAGCAGCTTAGAACTGAACACTGAAGCTTTCTTT
-	TRBV5-1	-	TRBJ2-6	CASKNLGANVLTF	TGCGCCAGCAAAAACCTTGGGGCCAACGTCCTGACTTTC
-	TRBV10-3	-	TRBJ2-2	CAISPRGESGELFF	TGTGCCATCAGCCCCAGGGGGGAGTCCGGGGAGCTGTTTTTT
-	TRBV2	-	TRBJ1-1	CARGSGLTEAFF	TGTGCCAGGGGATCAGGGCTGACTGAAGCTTTCTTT
-	TRBV9	TRBD1	TRBJ1-6	CASSVGTENSPLHF	TGTGCCAGCAGCGTCGGGACAGAAAATTCACCCCTCCACTTT
-	TRBV2	-	TRBJ1-5	CASSPYLNQPQHF	TGTGCCAGCAGCCCCTACCTAAATCAGCCCCAGCATTTT
-	TRBV7-9	-	TRBJ1-4	CASSLAPQGRGEKLFF	TGTGCCAGCAGCTTAGCCCCCCAAGGGAGGGGTGAAAAACTGTTTTTT
-	TRBV11-1	-	TRBJ1-1	CASSATPRGLNTEAFF	TGTGCCAGCAGCGCCACCCCGAGGGGACTTAACACTGAAGCTTTCTTT
-	TRBV5-1	-	TRBJ1-6	CASSLEVQGGNSPLHF	TGCGCCAGCAGCTTGGAGGTCCAGGGAGGTAATTCACCCCTCCACTTT
-	TRBV30	-	TRBJ1-1	CAWSVDAGGPAFF	TGTGCCTGGAGTGTCGACGCGGGGGGCCCAGCTTTCTTT